The sequence of this T cell receptor beta chain was determined in a study of cytomegalovirus exposure and HLA in healthy donors. Study at large: In a later analysis, the roughly 120 validation repertoires were reported to have used the same platform as the approximately 620 first-cohort repertoires.

The CDR3 consists of 13 residues. Germline lookup yields CDR1 MNHNS and CDR2 SASEGT. V gave up 9 bases and J gave up 5 bases, with 14 bases separating them. By frequency in the sample, this clone is medium-sized. Its cognate antigen is unknown. Clones were read by immunoSEQ multiplex PCR, and TCRdb kept only the in-frame ones, dropping some. The repertoire holds tens of thousands of clones, 70% to 90% seen once, with 3% to 4% in the top ten. Findings of the study overall: Reported results showed that the classifier diagnosed cytomegalovirus status with high specificity and sensitivity. Later, an analysis found that TCR clusters from the first cohort tended to co-occur in the roughly 120 validation repertoires.

From the roughly 120-subject validation cohort, which was separate from the roughly 620-subject first cohort, the donors were drawn. The chain uses TRBV6-1 and TRBJ2-1, with TRBD2 as a possible D gene (6 bases). The specimen was PBMCs. The TCR sequence derives from a woman between 18 and 30 years old in good health and CMV-seropositive. In nucleotides, the CDR3 is TGTGCCAGTGTCCGCGGGGAACACAATGAGCAGTTCTTC. It codes for CASVRGEHNEQFF.